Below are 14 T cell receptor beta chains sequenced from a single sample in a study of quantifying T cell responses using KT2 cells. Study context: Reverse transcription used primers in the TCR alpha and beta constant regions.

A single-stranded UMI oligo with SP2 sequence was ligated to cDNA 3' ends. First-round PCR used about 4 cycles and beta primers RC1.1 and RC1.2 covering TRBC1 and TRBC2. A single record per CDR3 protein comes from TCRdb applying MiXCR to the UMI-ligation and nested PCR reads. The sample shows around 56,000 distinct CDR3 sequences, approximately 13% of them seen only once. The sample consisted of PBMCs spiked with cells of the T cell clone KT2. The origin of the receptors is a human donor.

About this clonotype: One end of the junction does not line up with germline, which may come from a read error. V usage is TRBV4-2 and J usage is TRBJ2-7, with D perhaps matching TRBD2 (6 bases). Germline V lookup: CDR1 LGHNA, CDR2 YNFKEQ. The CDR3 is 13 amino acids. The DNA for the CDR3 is TGTGCCAGCAGCCGTGCGGGGCCCTATGAGCAGTACTTC. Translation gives CASSRAGPYEQYF.

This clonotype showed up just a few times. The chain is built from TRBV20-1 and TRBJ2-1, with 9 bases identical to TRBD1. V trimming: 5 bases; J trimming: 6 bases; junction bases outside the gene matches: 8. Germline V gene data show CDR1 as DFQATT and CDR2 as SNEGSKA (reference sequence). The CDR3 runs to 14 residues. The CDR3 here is CSARTGGRGNEQFF. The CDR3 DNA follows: TGCAGTGCTCGCACAGGGGGCAGGGGCAATGAGCAGTTCTTC.

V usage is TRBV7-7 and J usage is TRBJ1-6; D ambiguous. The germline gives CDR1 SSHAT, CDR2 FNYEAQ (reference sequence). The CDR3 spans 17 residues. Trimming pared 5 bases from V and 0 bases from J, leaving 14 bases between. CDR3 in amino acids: CASSLKAEDSYNSPLHF. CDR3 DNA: TGTGCCAGCAGCCTAAAAGCAGAGGACTCCTATAATTCACCCCTCCACTTT.

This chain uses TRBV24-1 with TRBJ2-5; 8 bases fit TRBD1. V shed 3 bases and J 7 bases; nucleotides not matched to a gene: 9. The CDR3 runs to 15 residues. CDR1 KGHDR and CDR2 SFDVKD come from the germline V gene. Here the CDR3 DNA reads TGTGCCACCAGTGATCTCCGGGACAGGATCGGGACCCAGTACTTC. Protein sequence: CATSDLRDRIGTQYF.

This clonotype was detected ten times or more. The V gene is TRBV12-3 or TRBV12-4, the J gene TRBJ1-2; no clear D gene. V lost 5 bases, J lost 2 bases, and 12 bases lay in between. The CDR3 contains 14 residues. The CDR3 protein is CASSQRAQNYGYTF. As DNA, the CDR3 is TGTGCCAGCAGTCAGCGGGCCCAGAACTATGGCTACACCTTC.

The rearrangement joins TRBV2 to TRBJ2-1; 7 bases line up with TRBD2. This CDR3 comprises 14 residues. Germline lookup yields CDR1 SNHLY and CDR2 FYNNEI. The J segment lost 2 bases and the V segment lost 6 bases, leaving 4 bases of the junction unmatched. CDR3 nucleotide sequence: TGTGCCAGCAGCCTTGGGGGGGCCTACAATGAGCAGTTCTTC. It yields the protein CASSLGGAYNEQFF.

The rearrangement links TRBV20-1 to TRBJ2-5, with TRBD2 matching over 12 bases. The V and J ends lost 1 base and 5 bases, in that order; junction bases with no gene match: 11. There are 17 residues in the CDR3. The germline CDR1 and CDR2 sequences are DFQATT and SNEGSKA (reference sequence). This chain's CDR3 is CSARAPGTSGGLETQYF. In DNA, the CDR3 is TGCAGTGCTAGAGCCCCCGGCACTAGCGGGGGGTTGGAGACCCAGTACTTC.

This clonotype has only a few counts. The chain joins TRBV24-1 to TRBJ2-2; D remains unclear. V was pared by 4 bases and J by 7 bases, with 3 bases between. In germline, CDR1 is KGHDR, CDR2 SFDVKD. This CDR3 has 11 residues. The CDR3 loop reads CATSEGGELFF. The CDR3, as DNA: TGTGCCACCAGTGAAGGCGGGGAGCTGTTTTTT.

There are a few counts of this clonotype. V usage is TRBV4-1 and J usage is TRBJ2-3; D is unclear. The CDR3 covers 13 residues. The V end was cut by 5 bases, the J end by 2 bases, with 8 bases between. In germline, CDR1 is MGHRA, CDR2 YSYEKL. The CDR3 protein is CASSAFFTDTQYF. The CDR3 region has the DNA TGCGCCAGCAGCGCCTTCTTCACAGATACGCAGTATTTT.

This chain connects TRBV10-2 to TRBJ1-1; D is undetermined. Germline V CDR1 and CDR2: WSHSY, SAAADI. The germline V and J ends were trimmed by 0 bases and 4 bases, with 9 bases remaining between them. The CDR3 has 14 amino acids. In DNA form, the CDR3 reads TGCGCCAGCAGTGAGTCGAGGGTTAGCACTGAAGCTTTCTTT. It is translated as CASSESRVSTEAFF.

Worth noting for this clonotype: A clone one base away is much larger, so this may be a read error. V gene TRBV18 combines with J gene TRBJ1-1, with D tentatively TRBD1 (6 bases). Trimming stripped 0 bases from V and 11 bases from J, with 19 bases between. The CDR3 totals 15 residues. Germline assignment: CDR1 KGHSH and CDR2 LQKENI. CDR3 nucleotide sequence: TGTGCCAGCTCACCACCCTTGATAGGGGGTGTCGACGCTTTCTTT. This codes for CASSPPLIGGVDAFF.

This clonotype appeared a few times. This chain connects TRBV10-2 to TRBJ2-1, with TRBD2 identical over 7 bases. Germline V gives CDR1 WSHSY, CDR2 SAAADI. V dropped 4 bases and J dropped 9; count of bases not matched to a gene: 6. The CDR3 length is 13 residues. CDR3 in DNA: TGCGCCAGCAGTGCGGGAGCGGGAATTGAGCAGTTCTTC. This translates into CASSAGAGIEQFF.

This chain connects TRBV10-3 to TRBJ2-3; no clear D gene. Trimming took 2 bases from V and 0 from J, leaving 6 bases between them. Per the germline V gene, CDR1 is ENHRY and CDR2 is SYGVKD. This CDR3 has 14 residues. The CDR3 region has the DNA TGTGCCATCAGTGAGGGGATTAGCACAGATACGCAGTATTTT. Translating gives CAISEGISTDTQYF.

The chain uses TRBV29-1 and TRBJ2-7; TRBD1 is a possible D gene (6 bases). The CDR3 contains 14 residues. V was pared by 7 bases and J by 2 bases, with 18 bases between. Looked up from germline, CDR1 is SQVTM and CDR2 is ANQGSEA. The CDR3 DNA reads TGCAGCGCCCTAATCCAGGGGAAGCCCTACGAGCAGTACTTC. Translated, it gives CSALIQGKPYEQYF.